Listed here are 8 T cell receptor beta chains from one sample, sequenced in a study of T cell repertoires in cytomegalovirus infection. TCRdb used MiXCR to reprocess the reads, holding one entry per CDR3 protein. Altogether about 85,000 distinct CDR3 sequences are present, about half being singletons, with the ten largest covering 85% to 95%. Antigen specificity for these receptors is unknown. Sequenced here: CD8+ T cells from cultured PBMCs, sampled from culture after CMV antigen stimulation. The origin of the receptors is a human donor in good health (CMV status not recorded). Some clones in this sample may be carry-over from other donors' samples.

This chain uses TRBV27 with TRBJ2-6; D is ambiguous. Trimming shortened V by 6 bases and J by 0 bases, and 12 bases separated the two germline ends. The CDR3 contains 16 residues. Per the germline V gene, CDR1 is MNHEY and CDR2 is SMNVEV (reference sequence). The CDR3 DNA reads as TGTGCCAGCAGACCACTACCAGTCTCTGGGGCCAACGTCCTGACTTTC. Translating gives CASRPLPVSGANVLTF.

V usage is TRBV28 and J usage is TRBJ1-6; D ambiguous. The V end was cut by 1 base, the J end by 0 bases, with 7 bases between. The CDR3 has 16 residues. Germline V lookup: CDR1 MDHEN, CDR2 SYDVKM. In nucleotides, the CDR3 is TGTGCCAGCAGTTTATTCGAGAGCTCCTATAATTCACCCCTCCACTTT. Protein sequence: CASSLFESSYNSPLHF.

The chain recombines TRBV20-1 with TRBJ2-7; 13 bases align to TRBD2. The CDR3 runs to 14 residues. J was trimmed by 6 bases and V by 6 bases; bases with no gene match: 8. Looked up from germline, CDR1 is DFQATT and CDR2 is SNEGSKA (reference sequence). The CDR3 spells CSAPGLAGTSEQYF. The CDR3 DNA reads TGCAGTGCCCCGGGACTAGCGGGAACTAGCGAGCAGTACTTC.

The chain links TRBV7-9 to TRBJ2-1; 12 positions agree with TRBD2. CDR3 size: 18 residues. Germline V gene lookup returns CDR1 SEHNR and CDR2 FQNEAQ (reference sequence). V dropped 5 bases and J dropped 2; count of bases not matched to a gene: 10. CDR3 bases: TGTGCCAGCAGCCCCCACTTGACTAGCGGGAGTACCTACAATGAGCAGTTCTTC. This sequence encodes CASSPHLTSGSTYNEQFF.

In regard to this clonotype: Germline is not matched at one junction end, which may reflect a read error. The CDR3 nucleotides read TGTGCCAGCAGCTTTGGAAGCTACGAGCAGTACTTC. It translates to CASSFGSYEQYF. The chain joins TRBV5-3 to TRBJ2-7; D gene unclear. TRBV5-3 belongs to the ORF category, with a function that is uncertain. CDR3 length equals 12 residues.

CDR3 DNA: TGTGCCAGCAGCCATACTAGCGGGAGTAACCAAGAGACCCAGTACTTC. Translated, it gives CASSHTSGSNQETQYF. The chain has TRBV5-6 and TRBJ2-5; 11 bases match TRBD2. The CDR3 has 16 amino acids. Per germline, CDR1 SGHDT and CDR2 YYEEEE. Trimming removed 4 bases from V and 0 bases from J; junction bases left unmatched: 5.

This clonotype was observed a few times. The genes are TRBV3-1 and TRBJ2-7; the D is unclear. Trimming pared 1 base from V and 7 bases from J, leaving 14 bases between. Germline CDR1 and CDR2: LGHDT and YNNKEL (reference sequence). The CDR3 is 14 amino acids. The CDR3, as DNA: TGTGCCAGCAGCCAAGGGCACTCCCGAAGGGAGCAGTACTTC. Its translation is CASSQGHSRREQYF.

In DNA form, the CDR3 reads TGCGCCAGCAGCATTGGGACGGAGAATGAGCAGTTCTTC. Translated, it gives CASSIGTENEQFF. This chain connects TRBV5-1 to TRBJ2-1; D may match TRBD1 or TRBD2 (5 bases each). The germline gives CDR1 SGHRS, CDR2 YFSETQ. The CDR3 is 13 amino acids. The germline V and J ends were trimmed by 4 bases and 7 bases, with 12 bases remaining between them.